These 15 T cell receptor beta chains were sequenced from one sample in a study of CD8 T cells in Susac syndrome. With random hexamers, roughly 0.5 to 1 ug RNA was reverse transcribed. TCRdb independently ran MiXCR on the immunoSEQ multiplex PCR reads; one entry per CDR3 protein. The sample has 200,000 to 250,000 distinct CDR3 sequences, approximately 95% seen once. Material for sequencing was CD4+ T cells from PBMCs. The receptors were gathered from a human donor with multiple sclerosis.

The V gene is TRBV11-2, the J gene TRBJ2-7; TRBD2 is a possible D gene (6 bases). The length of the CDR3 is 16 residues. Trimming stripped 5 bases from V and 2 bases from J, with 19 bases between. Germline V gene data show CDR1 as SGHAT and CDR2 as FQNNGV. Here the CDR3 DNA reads TGTGCCAGCAGCCAGCGGGCGGGGACTTCCACCTACGAGCAGTACTTC. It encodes CASSQRAGTSTYEQYF.

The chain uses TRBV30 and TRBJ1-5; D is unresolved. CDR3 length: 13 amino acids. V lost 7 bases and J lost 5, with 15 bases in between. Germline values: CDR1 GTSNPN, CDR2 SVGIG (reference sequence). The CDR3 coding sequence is TGTGCCTCCTCCCCCAACACCGATCAGCCCCAGCATTTT. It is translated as CASSPNTDQPQHF.

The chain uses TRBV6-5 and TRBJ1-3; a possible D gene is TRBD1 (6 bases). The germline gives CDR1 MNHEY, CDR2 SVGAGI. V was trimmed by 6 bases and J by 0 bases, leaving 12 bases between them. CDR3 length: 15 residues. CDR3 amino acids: CASRPRGSSGNTIYF. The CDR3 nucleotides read TGTGCCAGCAGACCAAGGGGGAGCTCTGGAAACACCATATATTTT.

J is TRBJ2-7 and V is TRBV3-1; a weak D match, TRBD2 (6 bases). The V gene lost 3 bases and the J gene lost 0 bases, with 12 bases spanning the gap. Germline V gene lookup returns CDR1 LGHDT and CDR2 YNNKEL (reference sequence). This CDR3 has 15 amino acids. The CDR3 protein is CASSQADGSSYEQYF. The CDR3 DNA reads TGTGCCAGCAGCCAGGCCGACGGGAGCTCCTACGAGCAGTACTTC.

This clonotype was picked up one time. DNA of the CDR3: TGTGCCAGCAGCCCCTCGCCGGGGGGATACCAAGAGACCCAGTACTTC. Translated: CASSPSPGGYQETQYF. The genes are TRBV3-1 and TRBJ2-5, with TRBD2 matching over 7 bases. Trimming took 4 bases from V and 0 from J; bases not matched to a gene: 8. Germline V gene sequence: CDR1 LGHDT, CDR2 YNNKEL (reference sequence). The length of the CDR3 is 16 residues.

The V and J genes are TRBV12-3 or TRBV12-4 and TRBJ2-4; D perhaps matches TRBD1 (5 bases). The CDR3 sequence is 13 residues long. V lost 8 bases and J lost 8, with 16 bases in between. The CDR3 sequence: CASRTLALDIQYF. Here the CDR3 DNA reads TGTGCCAGCCGGACACTCGCTTTGGACATTCAGTACTTC.

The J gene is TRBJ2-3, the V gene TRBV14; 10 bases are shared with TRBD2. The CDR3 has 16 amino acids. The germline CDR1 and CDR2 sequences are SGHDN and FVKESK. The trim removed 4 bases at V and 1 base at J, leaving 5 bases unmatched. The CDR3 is CASSLLAGERTDTQYF. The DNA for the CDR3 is TGTGCCAGCAGCCTTCTAGCGGGGGAGCGCACAGATACGCAGTATTTT.

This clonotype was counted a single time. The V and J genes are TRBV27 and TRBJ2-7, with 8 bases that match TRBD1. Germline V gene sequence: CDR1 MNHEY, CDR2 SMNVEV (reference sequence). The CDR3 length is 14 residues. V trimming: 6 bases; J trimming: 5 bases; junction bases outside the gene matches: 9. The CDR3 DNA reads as TGTGCCAGCAGGCGGGGACAGGAGATACACGAGCAGTACGTC. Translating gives CASRRGQEIHEQYV.

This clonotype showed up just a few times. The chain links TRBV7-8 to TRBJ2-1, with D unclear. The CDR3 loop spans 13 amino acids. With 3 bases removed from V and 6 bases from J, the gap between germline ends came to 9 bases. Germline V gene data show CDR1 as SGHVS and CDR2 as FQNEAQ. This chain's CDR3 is CASSLGRSNEQFF. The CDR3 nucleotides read TGTGCCAGCAGCTTGGGCAGGAGCAATGAGCAGTTCTTC.

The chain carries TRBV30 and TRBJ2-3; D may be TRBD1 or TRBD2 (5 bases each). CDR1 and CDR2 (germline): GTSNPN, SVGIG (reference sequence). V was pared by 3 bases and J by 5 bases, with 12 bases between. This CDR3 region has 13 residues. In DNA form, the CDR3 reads TGTGCCTGGAGGGAGAGGGGTGTAGATACGCAGTATTTT. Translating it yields CAWRERGVDTQYF.

CDR3 in DNA: TGTGCCTGGAGTGTCGGAGCGGGGGGGCCGATCAATGAGCAGTTCTTC. Translated: CAWSVGAGGPINEQFF. The rearrangement joins TRBV30 to TRBJ2-1; TRBD2 matches 10 bases. CDR3 size: 16 residues. V trimming: 0 bases; J trimming: 6 bases; junction bases outside the gene matches: 8. Germline V gene data show CDR1 as GTSNPN and CDR2 as SVGIG (reference sequence). Filled out from reference TRBV30 and TRBJ2-1, the complete variable domain reads SQTIHQWPATLVQPVGSPLSLECTVEGTSNPNLYWYRQAAGRGLQLLFYSVGIGQISSEVPQNLSASRPQDRQFILSSKKLLLSDSGFYLCAWSVGAGGPINEQFFGPGTRLTVL.

The CDR3 is CASGQGTGELFF. CDR3 DNA sequence: TGTGCCAGCGGACAGGGCACCGGGGAGCTGTTTTTT. The chain joins TRBV12-3 or TRBV12-4 to TRBJ2-2; 8 bases agree with TRBD1. With V trimmed by 8 bases and J by 4 bases, 0 bases remained unmatched. The CDR3 is 12 residues long.

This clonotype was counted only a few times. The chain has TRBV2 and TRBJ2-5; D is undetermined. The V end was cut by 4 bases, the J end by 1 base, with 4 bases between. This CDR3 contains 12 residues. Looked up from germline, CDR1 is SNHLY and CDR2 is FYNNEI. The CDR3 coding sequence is TGTGCCAGCAGTGTAGGCCAAGAGACCCAGTACTTC. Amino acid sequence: CASSVGQETQYF.

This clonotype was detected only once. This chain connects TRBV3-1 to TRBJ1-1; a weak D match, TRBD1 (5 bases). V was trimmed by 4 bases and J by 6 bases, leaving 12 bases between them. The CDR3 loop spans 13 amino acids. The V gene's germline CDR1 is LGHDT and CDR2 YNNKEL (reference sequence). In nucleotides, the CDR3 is TGTGCCAGCAGCCTTTACGGGGCGCCTGAAGCTTTCTTT. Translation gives CASSLYGAPEAFF.

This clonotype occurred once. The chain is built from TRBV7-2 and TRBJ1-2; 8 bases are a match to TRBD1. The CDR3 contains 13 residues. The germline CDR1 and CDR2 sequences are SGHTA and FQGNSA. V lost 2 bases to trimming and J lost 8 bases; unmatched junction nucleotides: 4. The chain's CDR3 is CASSLRDRGGYTF. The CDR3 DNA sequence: TGTGCCAGCAGCTTACGCGACAGGGGAGGCTACACCTTC. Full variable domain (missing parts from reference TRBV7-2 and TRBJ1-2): GAGVSQSPSNKVTEKGKDVELRCDPISGHTALYWYRQSLGQGLEFLIYFQGNSAPDKSGLPSDRFSAERTGGSVSTLTIQRTQQEDSAVYLCASSLRDRGGYTFGSGTRLTVV.